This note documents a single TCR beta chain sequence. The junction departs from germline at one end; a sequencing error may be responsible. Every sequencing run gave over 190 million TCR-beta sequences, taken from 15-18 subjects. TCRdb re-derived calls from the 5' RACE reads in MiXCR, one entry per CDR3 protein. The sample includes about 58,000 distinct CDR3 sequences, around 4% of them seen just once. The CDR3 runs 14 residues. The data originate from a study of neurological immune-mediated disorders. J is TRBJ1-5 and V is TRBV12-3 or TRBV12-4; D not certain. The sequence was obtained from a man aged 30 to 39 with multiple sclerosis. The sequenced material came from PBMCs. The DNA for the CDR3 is TGTGCCAGCAGCCGAGTGTGGAGCAATCAGCCCCAGAATTTT. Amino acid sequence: CASSRVWSNQPQNF.